This T cell receptor beta chain was recovered during a study of shared T cell receptors in the human thymus. Generated by immunoSEQ multiplex PCR, the TCRdb table keeps only in-frame clones and is missing some. The sample contains hundreds of thousands of clones, 75% to 80% of which appear only once. Looked up from germline, CDR1 is SGHTA and CDR2 is FQGNSA. The CDR3 length is 15 residues. V was clipped by 5 bases and J by 0 bases, with 12 bases between them. These same data were also listed under a study on human thymus T cells.

The sample comprised thymocytes. The source of this sequence is a boy in the first two years of life with a congenital heart defect. This chain joins TRBV7-2 and TRBJ2-3, with a possible D match to TRBD2 (5 bases). The CDR3 bases are TGTGCCAGCAGCCCGAGCGGTGCTAGCACAGATACGCAGTATTTT. Encoded protein: CASSPSGASTDTQYF.